This T cell receptor beta chain was identified in a study of OX40 agonist ivuxolimab in advanced cancers. About the investigation overall: Ivuxolimab was an agonistic, fully human IgG2 monoclonal antibody directed against OX40 (CD134), a costimulatory receptor. Intravenous ivuxolimab was administered to patients every 2 weeks at six dose levels: 0.01, 0.1, 0.3, 1.5, 3 and 10 mg/kg. Of the approximately 53 patients in dose escalation, some 19 had hepatocellular carcinoma, approximately 15 had melanoma, 9 had renal cell carcinoma and 9 had head and neck cancer. The dose-escalation cohort was around 83% male with a mean age of around 62 years, ranging from roughly 20 to 80. Prior anti-PD-1, anti-PD-L1 or anti-CTLA-4 therapy was permitted, and checkpoint inhibitors had been received by under 50% of dose-escalation patients. Partial responses were achieved by three dose-escalation patients, of whom one had hepatocellular carcinoma and two had cutaneous melanoma. Peripheral TCRbeta sequencing was intended to test whether TCR sequence diversity was altered and clonal T-cell expansion was caused by ivuxolimab. The paper covers the monotherapy dose-escalation part of the phase I ivuxolimab trial, which included N ≈ 57 patients.

Broader findings and caveats from the paper: At doses of 0.1 to 3.0 mg/kg, clonal expansion of both CD4+ and CD8+ T cells in blood was seen between baseline and week 6. Low levels of normalized T-cell clonal expansion were also seen in some nonresponding patients. In the 0.1-3.0 mg/kg groups, partial responders had among the lowest normalized peripheral clonal expansion, particularly in CD8+ T cells. On average, CD8+ T cells showed more expanded clones than CD4+ T cells after ivuxolimab. Which antigens the clonally expanded peripheral T cells were specific for was not determined.

Remarks on this clone: Its antigen remains unidentified. Base qualities are not at hand, and no much larger clone is one base apart.

Patients with a history of autoimmune disease or receiving systemic immunosuppression were excluded from the trial. Peripheral blood for TCR sequencing was collected from all dose cohorts at baseline, on cycle 4 day 1, and on cycle 7 day 1. The samples were taken from a phase I, first-in-human, multicenter, open-label dose-escalation trial of ivuxolimab. Adults with locally advanced or metastatic head and neck squamous cell, hepatocellular, melanoma or renal cell carcinoma were enrolled in the trial. CD4+ and CD8+ T cells were sorted separately from peripheral blood before TCR sequencing. For sequencing of the TCRbeta CDR3 region, genomic DNA was extracted from the sorted cells. The immunoSEQ Assay was used for sequencing of TCRbeta CDR3 regions. The clones in this table, taken by TCRdb from immuneACCESS, are in-frame only. Not every clone is retained; where verified, under half of the shortfall comes from an unresolved V gene, and the cause of the rest is unknown. For this sample there are about 76,000 clones; 85% appear just once. Approximately 3.1% of the sample belongs to the ten largest clones.

This sequence was found in an adult with an advanced solid tumor such as melanoma, head and neck, liver or kidney cancer. The sequenced sample was CD4+ or CD8+ T cells sorted from blood, obtained in a trial of the OX40 agonist ivuxolimab.

The DNA sequence follows: TGTGCCAGCAGCGTAGGTTTAGGAGGTAACTATGGCTACACCTTC. Protein translation: CASSVGLGGNYGYTF. The sequence is built from TRBV9 and TRBJ1-2; confidence is insufficient to name the D gene. The CDR1 and CDR2 encoded by the germline V gene are SGDLS and YYNGEE. The CDR3 runs 15 residues from the cysteine to the phenylalanine. CDR3 DNA only is kept here, 45 bases in frame from base 1. V loses 0 bases, J loses 1 base, and the germline ends lie 10 bases apart.